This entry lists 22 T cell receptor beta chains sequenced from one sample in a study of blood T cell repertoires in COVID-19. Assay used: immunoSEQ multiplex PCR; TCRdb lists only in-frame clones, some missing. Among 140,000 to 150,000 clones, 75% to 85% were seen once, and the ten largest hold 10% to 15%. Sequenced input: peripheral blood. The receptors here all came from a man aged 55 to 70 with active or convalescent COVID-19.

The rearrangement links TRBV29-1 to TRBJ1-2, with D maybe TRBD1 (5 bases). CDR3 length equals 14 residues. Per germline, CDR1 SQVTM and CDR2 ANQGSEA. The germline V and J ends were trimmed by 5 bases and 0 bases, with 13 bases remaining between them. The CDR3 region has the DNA TGCAGCGTTCGGAGTCAGGGCGCTAACTATGGCTACACCTTC. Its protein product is CSVRSQGANYGYTF.

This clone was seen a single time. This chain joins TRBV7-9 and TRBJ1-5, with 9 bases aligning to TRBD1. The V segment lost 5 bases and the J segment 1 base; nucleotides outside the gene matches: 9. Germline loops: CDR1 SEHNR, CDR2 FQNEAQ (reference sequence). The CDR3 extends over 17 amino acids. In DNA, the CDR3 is TGTGCCAGCAGCCCTTGGACAGGGGCGTCGAGCAATCAGCCCCAGCATTTT. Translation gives CASSPWTGASSNQPQHF.

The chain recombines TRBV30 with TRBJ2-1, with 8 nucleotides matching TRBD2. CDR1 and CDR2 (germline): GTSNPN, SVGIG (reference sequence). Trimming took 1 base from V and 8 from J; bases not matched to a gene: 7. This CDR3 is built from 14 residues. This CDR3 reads CAWSGLAGFDEQFF. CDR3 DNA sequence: TGTGCCTGGAGTGGGTTAGCGGGATTCGATGAGCAGTTCTTC.

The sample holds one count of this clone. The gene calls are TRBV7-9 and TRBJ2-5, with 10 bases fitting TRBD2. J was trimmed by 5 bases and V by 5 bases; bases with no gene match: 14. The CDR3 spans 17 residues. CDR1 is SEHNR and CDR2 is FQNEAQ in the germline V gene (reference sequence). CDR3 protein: CASSPPRASGSGETQYF. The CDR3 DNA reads TGTGCCAGCAGCCCCCCCCGGGCTAGCGGGAGCGGTGAGACCCAGTACTTC.

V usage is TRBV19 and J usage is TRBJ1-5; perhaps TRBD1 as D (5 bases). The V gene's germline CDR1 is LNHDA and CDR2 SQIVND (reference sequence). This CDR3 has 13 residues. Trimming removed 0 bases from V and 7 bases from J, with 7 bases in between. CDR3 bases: TGTGCCAGTAGTATAGAGGGGCGACAGCCCCAGCATTTT. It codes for CASSIEGRQPQHF.

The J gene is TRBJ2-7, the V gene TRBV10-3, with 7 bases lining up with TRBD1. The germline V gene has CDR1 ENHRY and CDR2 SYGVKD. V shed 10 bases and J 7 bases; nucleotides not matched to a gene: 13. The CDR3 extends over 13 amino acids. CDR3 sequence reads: CATLSRGSGEQYF. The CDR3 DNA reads TGTGCCACCCTATCCAGGGGGAGCGGTGAGCAGTACTTC.

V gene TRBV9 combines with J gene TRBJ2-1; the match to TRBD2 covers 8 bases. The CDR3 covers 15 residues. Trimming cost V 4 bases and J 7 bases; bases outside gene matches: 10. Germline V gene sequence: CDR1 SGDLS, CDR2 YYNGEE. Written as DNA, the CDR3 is TGTGCCAGCAGCCTAGGTGGAAGCGGGAGAAATGAGCAGTTCTTC. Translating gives CASSLGGSGRNEQFF. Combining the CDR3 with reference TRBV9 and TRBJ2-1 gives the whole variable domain DSGVTQTPKHLITATGQRVTLRCSPRSGDLSVYWYQQSLDQGLQFLIQYYNGEERAKGNILERFSAQQFPDLHSELNLSSLELGDSALYFCASSLGGSGRNEQFFGPGTRLTVL.

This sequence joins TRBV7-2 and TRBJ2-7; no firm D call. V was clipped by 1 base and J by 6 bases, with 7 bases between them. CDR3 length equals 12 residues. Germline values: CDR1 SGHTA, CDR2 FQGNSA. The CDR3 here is CASSLDSGEQYF. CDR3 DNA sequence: TGTGCCAGCAGCTTAGATAGTGGCGAGCAGTACTTC.

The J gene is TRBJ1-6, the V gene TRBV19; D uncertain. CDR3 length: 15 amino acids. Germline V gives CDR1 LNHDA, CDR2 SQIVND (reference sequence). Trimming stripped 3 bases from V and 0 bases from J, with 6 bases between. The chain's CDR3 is CASSIPSSYNSPLHF. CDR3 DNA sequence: TGTGCCAGTAGTATTCCGAGCTCCTATAATTCACCCCTCCACTTT.

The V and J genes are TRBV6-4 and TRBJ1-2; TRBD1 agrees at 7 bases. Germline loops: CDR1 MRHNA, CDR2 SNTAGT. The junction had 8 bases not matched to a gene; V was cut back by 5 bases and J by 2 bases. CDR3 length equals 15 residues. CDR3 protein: CASSLHGQANYGYTF. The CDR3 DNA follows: TGTGCCAGCAGTCTTCACGGACAGGCGAACTATGGCTACACCTTC.

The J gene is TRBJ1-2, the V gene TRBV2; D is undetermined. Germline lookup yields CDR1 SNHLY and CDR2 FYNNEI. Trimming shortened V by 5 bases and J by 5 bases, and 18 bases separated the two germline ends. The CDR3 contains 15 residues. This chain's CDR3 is CASSTLSKTLYGYTF. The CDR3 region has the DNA TGTGCCAGCAGTACCCTCAGCAAGACTCTGTATGGCTACACCTTC.

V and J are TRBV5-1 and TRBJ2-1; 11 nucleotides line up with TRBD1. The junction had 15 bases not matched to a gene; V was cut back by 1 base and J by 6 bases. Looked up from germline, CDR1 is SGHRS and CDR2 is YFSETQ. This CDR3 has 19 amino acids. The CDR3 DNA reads TGCGCCAGCAGCTTGTGGGACAGGGGGAGGGTAGCTCGCCGCAATGAGCAGTTCTTC. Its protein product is CASSLWDRGRVARRNEQFF.

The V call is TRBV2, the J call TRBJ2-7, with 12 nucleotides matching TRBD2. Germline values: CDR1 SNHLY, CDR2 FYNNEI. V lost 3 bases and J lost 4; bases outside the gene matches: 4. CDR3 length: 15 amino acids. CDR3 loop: CASSEASGRGYEQYF. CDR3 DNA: TGTGCCAGCAGTGAGGCTAGCGGGAGGGGATACGAGCAGTACTTC.

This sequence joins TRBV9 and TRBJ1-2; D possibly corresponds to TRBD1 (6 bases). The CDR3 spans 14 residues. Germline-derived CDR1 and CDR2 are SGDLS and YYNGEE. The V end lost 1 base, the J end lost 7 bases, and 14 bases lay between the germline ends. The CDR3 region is CASSVSREQGGYTF. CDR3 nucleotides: TGTGCCAGCAGCGTATCAAGAGAACAGGGTGGCTACACCTTC.

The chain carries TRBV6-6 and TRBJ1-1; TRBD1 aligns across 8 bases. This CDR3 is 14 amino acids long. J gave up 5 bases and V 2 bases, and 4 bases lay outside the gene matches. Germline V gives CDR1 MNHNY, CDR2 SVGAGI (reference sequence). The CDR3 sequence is CASSYAGGRTEAFF. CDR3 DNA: TGTGCCAGCAGTTACGCAGGGGGCCGGACTGAAGCTTTCTTT.

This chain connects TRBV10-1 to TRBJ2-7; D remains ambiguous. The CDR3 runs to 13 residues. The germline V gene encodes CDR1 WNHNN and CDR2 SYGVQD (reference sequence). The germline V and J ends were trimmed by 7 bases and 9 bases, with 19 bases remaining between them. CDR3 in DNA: TGCGCCAGCACAGGATTCCGTCTCTTGGGGCAGTACTTC. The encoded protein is CASTGFRLLGQYF.

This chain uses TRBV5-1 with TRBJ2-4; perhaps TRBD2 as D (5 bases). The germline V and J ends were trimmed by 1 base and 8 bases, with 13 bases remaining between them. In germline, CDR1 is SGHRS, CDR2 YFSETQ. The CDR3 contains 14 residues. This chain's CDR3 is CASSLSTPEDIQYF. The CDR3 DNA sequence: TGCGCCAGCAGCTTGTCGACCCCGGAGGACATTCAGTACTTC.

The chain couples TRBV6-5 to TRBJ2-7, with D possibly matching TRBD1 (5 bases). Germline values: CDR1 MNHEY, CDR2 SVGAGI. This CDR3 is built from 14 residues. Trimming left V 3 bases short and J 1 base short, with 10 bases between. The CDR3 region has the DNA TGTGCCAGCAGTTATTCCCGACAGTCCTACGAGCAGTACTTC. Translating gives CASSYSRQSYEQYF.

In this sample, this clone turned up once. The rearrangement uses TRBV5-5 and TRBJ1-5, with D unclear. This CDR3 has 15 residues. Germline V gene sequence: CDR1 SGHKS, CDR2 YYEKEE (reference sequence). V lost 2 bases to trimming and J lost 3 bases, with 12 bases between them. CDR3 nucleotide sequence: TGTGCCAGCAGCTTCGGTTCGGAGCTCAATCAGCCCCAGCATTTT. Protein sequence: CASSFGSELNQPQHF.

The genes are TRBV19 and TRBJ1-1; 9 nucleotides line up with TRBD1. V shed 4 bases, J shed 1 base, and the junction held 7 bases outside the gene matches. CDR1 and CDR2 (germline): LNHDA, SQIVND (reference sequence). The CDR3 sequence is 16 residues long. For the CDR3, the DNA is TGTGCCAGTAGTACCGGGACAGGGATGGGGAACACTGAAGCTTTCTTT. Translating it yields CASSTGTGMGNTEAFF.

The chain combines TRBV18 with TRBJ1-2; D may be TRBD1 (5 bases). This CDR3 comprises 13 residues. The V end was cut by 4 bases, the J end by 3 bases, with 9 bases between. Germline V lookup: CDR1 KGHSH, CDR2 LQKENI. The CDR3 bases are TGTGCCAGCTCACGGGGCTTAGACTATGGCTACACCTTC. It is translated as CASSRGLDYGYTF.

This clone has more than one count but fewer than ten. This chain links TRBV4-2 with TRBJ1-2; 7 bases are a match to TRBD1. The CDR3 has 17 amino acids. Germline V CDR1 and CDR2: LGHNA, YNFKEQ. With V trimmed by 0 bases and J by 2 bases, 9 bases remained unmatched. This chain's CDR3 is CASSQEREGALNYGYTF. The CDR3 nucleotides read TGTGCCAGCAGCCAAGAGCGGGAGGGGGCCTTGAACTATGGCTACACCTTC.